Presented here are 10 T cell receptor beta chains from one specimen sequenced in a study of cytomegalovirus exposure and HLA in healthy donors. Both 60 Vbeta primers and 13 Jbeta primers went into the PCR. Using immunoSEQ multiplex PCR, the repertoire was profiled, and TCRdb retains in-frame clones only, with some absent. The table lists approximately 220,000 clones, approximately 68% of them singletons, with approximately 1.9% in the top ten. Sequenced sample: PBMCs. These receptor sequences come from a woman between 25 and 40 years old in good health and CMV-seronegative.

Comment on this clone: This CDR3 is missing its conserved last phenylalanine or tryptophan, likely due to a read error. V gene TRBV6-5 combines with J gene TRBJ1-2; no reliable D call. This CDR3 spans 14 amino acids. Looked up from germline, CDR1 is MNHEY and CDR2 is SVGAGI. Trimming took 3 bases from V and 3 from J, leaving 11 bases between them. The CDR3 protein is CASSYYPEHYGYTL. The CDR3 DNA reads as TGTGCCAGCAGTTATTATCCGGAACACTATGGCTACACCCTC.

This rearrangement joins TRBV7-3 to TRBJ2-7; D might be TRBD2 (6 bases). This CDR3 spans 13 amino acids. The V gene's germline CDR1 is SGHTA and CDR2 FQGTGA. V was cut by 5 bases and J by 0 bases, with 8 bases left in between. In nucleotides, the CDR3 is TGTGCCAGCAGCATTAGCGGCTCCTACGAGCAGTACTTC. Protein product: CASSISGSYEQYF.

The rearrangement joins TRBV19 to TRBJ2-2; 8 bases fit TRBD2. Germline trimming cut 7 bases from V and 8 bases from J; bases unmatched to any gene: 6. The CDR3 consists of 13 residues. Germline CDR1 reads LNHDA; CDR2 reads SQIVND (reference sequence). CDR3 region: CASIPGGRGELFF. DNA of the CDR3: TGTGCCAGTATCCCGGGGGGGCGAGGGGAGCTGTTTTTT. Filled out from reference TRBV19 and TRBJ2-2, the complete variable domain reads DGGITQSPKYLFRKEGQNVTLSCEQNLNHDAMYWYRQDPGQGLRLIYYSQIVNDFQKGDIAEGYSVSREKKESFPLTVTSAQKNPTAFYLCASIPGGRGELFFGEGSRLTVL.

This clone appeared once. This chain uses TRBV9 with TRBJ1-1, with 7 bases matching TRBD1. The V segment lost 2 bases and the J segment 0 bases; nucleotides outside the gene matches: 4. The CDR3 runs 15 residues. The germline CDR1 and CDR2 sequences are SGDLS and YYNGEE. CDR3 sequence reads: CASSVAGGLNTEAFF. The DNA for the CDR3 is TGTGCCAGCAGCGTGGCAGGGGGTTTGAACACTGAAGCTTTCTTT.

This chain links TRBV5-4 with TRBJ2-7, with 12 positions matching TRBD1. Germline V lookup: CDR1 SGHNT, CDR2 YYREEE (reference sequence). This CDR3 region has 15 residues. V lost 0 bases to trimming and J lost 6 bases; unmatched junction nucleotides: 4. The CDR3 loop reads CASSLAGTGGGEQYF. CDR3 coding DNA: TGTGCCAGCAGCTTGGCCGGGACAGGGGGCGGCGAGCAGTACTTC.

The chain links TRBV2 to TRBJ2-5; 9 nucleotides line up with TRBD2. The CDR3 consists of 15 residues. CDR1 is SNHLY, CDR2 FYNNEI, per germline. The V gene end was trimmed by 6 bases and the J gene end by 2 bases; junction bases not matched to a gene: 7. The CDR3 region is CASRNSGGPQETQYF. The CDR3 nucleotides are TGTGCCAGCAGAAATAGCGGGGGACCACAAGAGACCCAGTACTTC.

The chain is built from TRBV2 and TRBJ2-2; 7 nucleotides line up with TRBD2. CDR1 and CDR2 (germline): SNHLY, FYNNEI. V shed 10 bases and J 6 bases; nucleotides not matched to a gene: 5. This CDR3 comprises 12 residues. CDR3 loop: CAIPRGAGELFF. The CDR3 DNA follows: TGTGCCATCCCTCGGGGGGCCGGGGAGCTGTTTTTT.

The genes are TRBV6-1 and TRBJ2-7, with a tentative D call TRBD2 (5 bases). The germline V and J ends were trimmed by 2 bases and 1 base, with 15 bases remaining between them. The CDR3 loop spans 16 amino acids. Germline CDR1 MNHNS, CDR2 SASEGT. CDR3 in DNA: TGTGCCAGCAGTGAAAATATAGGGCCGGGGTCCTACGAGCAGTACTTC. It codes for CASSENIGPGSYEQYF.

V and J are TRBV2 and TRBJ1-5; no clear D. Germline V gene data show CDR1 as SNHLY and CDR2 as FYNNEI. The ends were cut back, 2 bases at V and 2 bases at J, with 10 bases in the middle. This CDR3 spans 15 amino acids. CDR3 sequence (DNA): TGTGCCAGCAGTGAAATTACAGTCCGCAATCAGCCCCAGCATTTT. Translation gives CASSEITVRNQPQHF.

Here the CDR3 DNA reads TGTGCCAGCAGCTTAGATGCGCTCGCGGGGTCACCCCTCCACTTT. It yields the protein CASSLDALAGSPLHF. The chain links TRBV11-2 to TRBJ1-6; no clear D. Per the germline V gene, CDR1 is SGHAT and CDR2 is FQNNGV. The CDR3 runs 15 residues. Trimming cost V 0 bases and J 10 bases, with 13 bases left between them. The entire variable domain, with the rest obtained from reference TRBV11-2 and TRBJ1-6, is as follows: EAGVAQSPRYKIIEKRQSVAFWCNPISGHATLYWYQQILGQGPKLLIQFQNNGVVDDSQLPKDRFSAERLKGVDSTLKIQPAKLEDSAVYLCASSLDALAGSPLHFGNGTRLTVT.